These 10 T cell receptor beta chains were all obtained from the same sample, sequenced in a study of OX40 agonist ivuxolimab in advanced cancers. TCRdb keeps only in-frame clones here, not all; method: immunoSEQ multiplex PCR. Seen here are tens of thousands of clones, about 90% observed once, and the top ten hold around 15%. This specimen was CD4+ or CD8+ T cells sorted from blood, taken in a trial of the OX40 agonist ivuxolimab. The receptors were sampled from an adult with an advanced solid tumor such as melanoma, head and neck, liver or kidney cancer.

This clone has only a few counts. V usage is TRBV11-2 and J usage is TRBJ2-5; D not certain. Germline CDR1 SGHAT, CDR2 FQNNGV. This CDR3 spans 13 amino acids. The ends were cut back, 3 bases at V and 5 bases at J, with 10 bases in the middle. The CDR3 is CASSFSYVETQYF. As DNA, the CDR3 is TGTGCCAGCAGCTTTTCATACGTTGAGACCCAGTACTTC.

The J gene is TRBJ1-2, the V gene TRBV20-1, with D uncertain. The CDR3 totals 11 residues. V lost 6 bases to trimming and J lost 1 base, with 6 bases between them. CDR1 is DFQATT and CDR2 is SNEGSKA in the germline V gene (reference sequence). The CDR3 bases are TGCAGTGCAGAGATTAACTATGGCTACACCTTC. Amino acids: CSAEINYGYTF.

The genes are TRBV14 and TRBJ2-4; 7 bases map to TRBD1. Trimming took 4 bases from V and 7 from J; bases not matched to a gene: 7. Germline lookup yields CDR1 SGHDN and CDR2 FVKESK. The CDR3 extends over 14 amino acids. Written as DNA, the CDR3 is TGTGCCAGCAGCCCTTCAGGGGGAGTGAACATTCAGTACTTC. Its protein product is CASSPSGGVNIQYF.

V and J are TRBV28 and TRBJ2-7, with D hard to call. Germline V lookup: CDR1 MDHEN, CDR2 SYDVKM. V lost 2 bases and J 6 bases, leaving 5 bases between the germline ends. The CDR3 has 11 amino acids. CDR3 amino acids: CASSLRVEQYF. CDR3 bases: TGTGCCAGCAGTTTACGGGTCGAGCAGTACTTC.

A single count supports this clone. The rearrangement uses TRBV5-8 and TRBJ2-1, with TRBD2 identical over 10 bases. Trimming cost V 4 bases and J 4 bases; bases outside gene matches: 5. Germline V lookup: CDR1 SGHTS, CDR2 YDEGEE. The CDR3 has 15 amino acids. CDR3 in DNA: TGTGCCAGCAGCCTTGGACTAGCGGAATACAATGAGCAGTTCTTC. Its translation is CASSLGLAEYNEQFF.

This chain joins TRBV6-1 and TRBJ1-3, with D uncertain. Trimming removed 2 bases from V and 0 bases from J, with 5 bases in between. The germline V gene has CDR1 MNHNS and CDR2 SASEGT. There are 14 residues in the CDR3. The CDR3 region is CASSEKGSGNTIYF. For the CDR3, the DNA is TGTGCCAGCAGTGAAAAGGGCTCTGGAAACACCATATATTTT.

The chain is built from TRBV5-1 and TRBJ2-7; TRBD2 matches 8 bases. V shed 2 bases and J 2 bases; nucleotides not matched to a gene: 9. This CDR3 has 16 residues. Germline V gene lookup returns CDR1 SGHRS and CDR2 YFSETQ. CDR3 region: CASSFPGTSQPYEQYF. The CDR3 DNA reads as TGCGCCAGCAGCTTCCCCGGGACTAGTCAGCCCTACGAGCAGTACTTC.

V is TRBV6-6 and J is TRBJ1-2, with 7 bases that match TRBD1. The CDR3 is made up of 15 amino acids. CDR1 is MNHNY and CDR2 is SVGAGI in the germline V gene (reference sequence). Unmatched junction bases numbered 1, after V lost 0 bases and J lost 0 bases. The CDR3 protein is CASSYSTGTNYGYTF. CDR3 nucleotide sequence: TGTGCCAGCAGTTACTCGACAGGGACTAACTATGGCTACACCTTC.

The chain combines TRBV21-1 with TRBJ2-1; no check of the table's D call, TRBD2, against the DNA was made. TRBV21-1 is reported as a pseudogene. This CDR3 comprises 19 residues. CDR3 coding DNA: TGTGCCAGCAGCAAAGGGACAGGGACTAGCGGAAGCTCCTACAATGAGCAGTTCTTC. This sequence encodes CASSKGTGTSGSSYNEQFF.

The CDR3 loop reads CASRLISGLDQPQHF. In DNA, the CDR3 is TGTGCCAGCAGGTTGATATCAGGACTTGATCAGCCCCAGCATTTT. The V call is TRBV28, the J call TRBJ1-5; D is ambiguous. The CDR3 length is 15 residues. Germline assignment: CDR1 MDHEN and CDR2 SYDVKM. Trimming cost V 6 bases and J 5 bases, with 17 bases left between them.